Shown below are 27 T cell receptor beta chains from a single sample sequenced in a study of cytomegalovirus exposure and HLA in healthy donors. PCR involved 60 Vbeta and 13 Jbeta primers. Using immunoSEQ multiplex PCR, the repertoire was profiled, and TCRdb retains in-frame clones only, with some absent. The sample carries 150,000 or so clones, just over 70% recorded once. The sequencing sample was made of PBMCs. The receptor set was obtained from a man aged 18 to 29 in good health and CMV-seropositive.

V usage is TRBV6-6 and J usage is TRBJ2-7, with D possibly TRBD2 on 6 matching bases. Germline lookup yields CDR1 MNHNY and CDR2 SVGAGI (reference sequence). V was clipped by 5 bases and J by 6 bases, with 17 bases between them. This CDR3 region has 14 residues. The chain's CDR3 is CASSTAGPVLEQYV. Here the CDR3 DNA reads TGTGCCAGCAGTACTGCGGGACCTGTACTCGAGCAGTACGTC.

This chain uses TRBV6-1 with TRBJ1-4; D is unclear. The length of the CDR3 is 12 residues. The V end lost 8 bases, the J end lost 8 bases, and 12 bases lay between the germline ends. Germline CDR1 reads MNHNS; CDR2 reads SASEGT. CDR3 loop: CASGWAGEKLFF. In DNA form, the CDR3 reads TGTGCCAGCGGATGGGCGGGAGAAAAACTGTTTTTT.

This clone was seen only a few times. V usage is TRBV6-4 and J usage is TRBJ2-1, with 10 bases aligning to TRBD2. Germline V lookup: CDR1 MRHNA, CDR2 SNTAGT. Trimming took 6 bases from V and 9 from J; bases not matched to a gene: 14. The CDR3 totals 16 residues. In DNA, the CDR3 is TGTGCCAGCAGCCCCCATACGAGCGGGGGGGCGATTGAGCAGTTCTTC. This codes for CASSPHTSGGAIEQFF.

V and J are TRBV5-1 and TRBJ1-1; D gene uncertain. V shed 4 bases and J shed 3 bases, with 16 bases lying between them. The CDR3 consists of 15 residues. Per germline, CDR1 SGHRS and CDR2 YFSETQ. The CDR3 here is CASSKLPVEDTEAFF. The CDR3 region has the DNA TGCGCCAGCAGCAAGCTCCCAGTGGAGGACACTGAAGCTTTCTTT.

This clone has only a few counts. The chain employs TRBV7-8 and TRBJ2-2; 7 bases are shared with TRBD2. With 1 base clipped from V and 4 bases from J, the junction kept 3 bases outside the gene matches. The germline CDR1 and CDR2 sequences are SGHVS and FQNEAQ. The CDR3 runs to 15 residues. In DNA form, the CDR3 reads TGTGCCAGCAGCTTAGTGTCGGGGGGCACCGGGGAGCTGTTTTTT. Translated: CASSLVSGGTGELFF.

This clone was seen a handful of times. The V call is TRBV7-2, the J call TRBJ2-3; 8 positions agree with TRBD2. J was trimmed by 2 bases and V by 1 base; bases with no gene match: 8. The CDR3 is made up of 17 amino acids. Germline CDR1 SGHTA, CDR2 FQGNSA. Here the CDR3 reads CASSLVASGLHTDTQYF. In DNA, the CDR3 is TGTGCCAGCAGCTTAGTAGCTAGCGGGCTCCACACAGATACGCAGTATTTT.

This clone was seen only once. The chain recombines TRBV30 with TRBJ2-1; D is undetermined. V was cut by 3 bases and J by 8 bases, with 29 bases left in between. Germline assignment: CDR1 GTSNPN and CDR2 SVGIG (reference sequence). The CDR3 totals 18 residues. CDR3 amino acids: CAWREPKRRVAWIHEQFF. The CDR3 nucleotides read TGTGCCTGGAGAGAGCCAAAACGACGGGTGGCTTGGATCCATGAGCAGTTCTTC.

J is TRBJ1-2 and V is TRBV5-1; the match to TRBD1 covers 9 bases. Trimming removed 3 bases from V and 5 bases from J; junction bases left unmatched: 11. This CDR3 is 16 amino acids long. Germline lookup yields CDR1 SGHRS and CDR2 YFSETQ. The CDR3 loop reads CASSSNPGQGGYGYTF. CDR3 sequence (DNA): TGCGCCAGCAGCTCAAATCCGGGACAGGGAGGGTATGGCTACACCTTC.

The rearrangement uses TRBV5-8 and TRBJ1-4; TRBD1 agrees at 9 bases. Germline V lookup: CDR1 SGHTS, CDR2 YDEGEE. V trimming: 0 bases; J trimming: 8 bases; junction bases outside the gene matches: 8. This CDR3 has 16 amino acids. The CDR3 DNA reads as TGTGCCAGCAGCTTGGATTGGGGGACAGGGAACGAAAAACTGTTTTTT. As protein: CASSLDWGTGNEKLFF.

V gene TRBV27 combines with J gene TRBJ2-1; D is undetermined. The V gene lost 5 bases and the J gene lost 8 bases, with 13 bases spanning the gap. This CDR3 region has 13 residues. The germline gives CDR1 MNHEY, CDR2 SMNVEV (reference sequence). CDR3 nucleotides: TGTGCCAGCAGTGCTCGTCGAGCCCATGAGCAGTTCTTC. Amino acid sequence: CASSARRAHEQFF.

CDR3 in DNA: TGTGCCAGTAGTATTGGCAACTACAATGAGCAGTTCTTC. Its protein product is CASSIGNYNEQFF. The V call is TRBV19, the J call TRBJ2-1; D not resolved. Germline-derived CDR1 and CDR2 are LNHDA and SQIVND (reference sequence). Trimming took 3 bases from V and 3 from J, leaving 6 bases between them. CDR3 size: 13 residues.

The gene calls are TRBV4-2 and TRBJ2-4; 7 bases agree with TRBD1. With V trimmed by 1 base and J by 9 bases, 6 bases remained unmatched. CDR3 length: 14 residues. The germline CDR1 and CDR2 sequences are LGHNA and YNFKEQ. The CDR3 here is CASSQGTGSGIQYF. The CDR3 DNA follows: TGTGCCAGCAGCCAAGGGACAGGCTCCGGCATTCAGTACTTC.

The rearrangement joins TRBV27 to TRBJ1-1, with D unresolved. Germline V CDR1 and CDR2: MNHEY, SMNVEV (reference sequence). The CDR3 has 14 residues. Between the trimmed V and J ends, which lost 6 bases and 6 bases, there was a span of 17 bases. This CDR3 is CASSLNGDGPEAFF. Here the CDR3 DNA reads TGTGCCAGCAGCCTAAATGGTGATGGGCCTGAAGCTTTCTTT.

The sample holds a few counts of this clone. V and J are TRBV19 and TRBJ2-3; TRBD2 matches at 11 bases. Germline assignment: CDR1 LNHDA and CDR2 SQIVND (reference sequence). With V trimmed by 3 bases and J by 2 bases, 10 bases remained unmatched. The CDR3 runs to 18 residues. In DNA form, the CDR3 reads TGTGCCAGTAGTATTATCTCAACTAGCGGGGGAAACACAGATACGCAGTATTTT. Amino acid sequence: CASSIISTSGGNTDTQYF.

This clone was counted only a few times. The chain joins TRBV7-2 to TRBJ2-7; tentative D call: TRBD2 (6 bases). Germline loops: CDR1 SGHTA, CDR2 FQGNSA. Trimming removed 1 base from V and 7 bases from J, with 11 bases in between. The CDR3 length is 13 residues. The CDR3 DNA reads TGTGCCAGCAGCTTAGGCAGGAGGGGTGAGCAGTACGTC. Amino acid sequence: CASSLGRRGEQYV.

CDR3 loop: CASSLQQVTRGELFF. The CDR3 DNA follows: TGTGCCAGCAGCCTTCAACAAGTTACCCGCGGGGAGCTGTTTTTT. The chain combines TRBV11-2 with TRBJ2-2, with D hard to call. V was trimmed by 5 bases and J by 7 bases, leaving 17 bases between them. Per the germline V gene, CDR1 is SGHAT and CDR2 is FQNNGV. The CDR3 covers 15 residues.

The chain recombines TRBV7-9 with TRBJ1-6; 8 nucleotides match TRBD1. This CDR3 is 15 amino acids long. The V segment lost 3 bases and the J segment 5 bases; nucleotides outside the gene matches: 3. Germline V gene data show CDR1 as SEHNR and CDR2 as FQNEAQ (reference sequence). In nucleotides, the CDR3 is TGTGCCAGCAGCTTGGGGGGACAGGATAATTCACCCCTCCACTTT. This gives the protein CASSLGGQDNSPLHF.

V and J are TRBV18 and TRBJ2-3; 9 bases fit TRBD2. Germline CDR1 and CDR2: KGHSH and LQKENI. This CDR3 has 18 amino acids. V shed 3 bases, J shed 6 bases, and the junction held 16 bases outside the gene matches. CDR3 DNA: TGTGCCAGCTCACCCCCAGCTAGCGGGGCCTTAATTGGGGATACGCAGTATTTT. Translating gives CASSPPASGALIGDTQYF.

The chain employs TRBV28 and TRBJ1-2; 7 nucleotides align to TRBD1. V gave up 4 bases and J gave up 4 bases; unmatched junction bases: 9. Germline V lookup: CDR1 MDHEN, CDR2 SYDVKM. This CDR3 has 15 residues. This CDR3 is CASSSRQGPGYGYTF. The CDR3 nucleotides read TGTGCCAGCAGTTCCAGACAGGGTCCTGGCTATGGCTACACCTTC.

V usage is TRBV6-5 and J usage is TRBJ1-2; TRBD1 matches at 7 bases. The CDR3 extends over 14 amino acids. V gave up 1 base and J gave up 4 bases; unmatched junction bases: 3. Germline loops: CDR1 MNHEY, CDR2 SVGAGI. The CDR3 is CASSYLAGGYGYTF. CDR3 nucleotides: TGTGCCAGCAGTTACTTAGCAGGGGGCTATGGCTACACCTTC.

This rearrangement joins TRBV16 to TRBJ2-1; 12 nucleotides match TRBD1. Unmatched junction bases numbered 9, after V lost 4 bases and J lost 8 bases. Per the germline V gene, CDR1 is KGHSY and CDR2 is FQNENV. The CDR3 extends over 16 amino acids. CDR3 nucleotide sequence: TGTGCCAGCAGCCCGGCCGGGACAGGGGGCTTGGATGAGCAGTTCTTC. Amino acid sequence: CASSPAGTGGLDEQFF. Full variable domain (rest looked up from reference TRBV16 and TRBJ2-1): GEEVAQTPKHLVRGEGQKAKLYCAPIKGHSYVFWYQQVLKNEFKFLISFQNENVFDETGMPKERFSAKCLPNSPCSLEIQATKLEDSAVYFCASSPAGTGGLDEQFFGPGTRLTVL.

The chain carries TRBV19 and TRBJ2-1; possible D gene TRBD2, 5 bases. V shed 4 bases and J shed 9 bases, with 16 bases lying between them. The CDR3 loop spans 14 amino acids. CDR1 is LNHDA and CDR2 is SQIVND in the germline V gene (reference sequence). CDR3 loop: CASSSSAPRTEQFF. CDR3 bases: TGTGCCAGTAGTAGTAGCGCTCCGCGCACTGAGCAGTTCTTC.

V is TRBV6-1 and J is TRBJ1-1, with D tentatively TRBD1 (6 bases). Trimming cost V 6 bases and J 4 bases, with 15 bases left between them. The CDR3 consists of 14 residues. Germline V CDR1 and CDR2: MNHNS, SASEGT. CDR3 sequence: CASRTKGVGTEAFF. The CDR3 DNA follows: TGTGCCAGCAGAACCAAGGGGGTGGGCACTGAAGCTTTCTTT.

The chain recombines TRBV28 with TRBJ1-5; TRBD1 might be the D (5 bases). The germline gives CDR1 MDHEN, CDR2 SYDVKM. V lost 8 bases to trimming and J lost 2 bases, with 19 bases between them. The CDR3 runs 16 residues. This chain's CDR3 is CASGSDGGLGNQPQHF. CDR3 bases: TGTGCCAGCGGTTCAGACGGGGGACTGGGCAATCAGCCCCAGCATTTT.

This clone showed up just a few times. The J gene is TRBJ2-6, the V gene TRBV27; the D is unclear. Deletions cut 5 bases from V and 0 bases from J, with 11 bases between. This CDR3 is 16 amino acids long. The V gene's germline CDR1 is MNHEY and CDR2 SMNVEV (reference sequence). The CDR3 DNA reads as TGTGCCAGCAGTACGCCGTTTAGCTCTGGGGCCAACGTCCTGACTTTC. Amino acid sequence: CASSTPFSSGANVLTF.

The genes are TRBV28 and TRBJ1-6, with D possibly being TRBD1 (5 bases). Trimming removed 2 bases at V and 7 bases at J, with 12 bases between. The CDR3 contains 15 residues. Germline V CDR1 and CDR2: MDHEN, SYDVKM. In DNA, the CDR3 is TGTGCCAGCAGTTTAGGTTGGCAGGGCAATTCACCCCTCCACTTT. Its protein is CASSLGWQGNSPLHF.

This clone was counted a few times. The chain uses TRBV7-9 and TRBJ2-3; the match to TRBD2 covers 7 bases. Germline CDR1 SEHNR, CDR2 FQNEAQ (reference sequence). The trim removed 5 bases at V and 2 bases at J, leaving 7 bases unmatched. The CDR3 covers 15 residues. The CDR3 nucleotides are TGTGCCAGCAGCCCCACTCGGGGGGACACAGATACGCAGTATTTT. Protein sequence: CASSPTRGDTDTQYF.